This T cell receptor (beta chain) derives from a study of neoadjuvant anti-PD-1 for oral cavity cancer. The table came from immunoSEQ multiplex PCR; TCRdb's copy has only in-frame clones and leaves some out. The sample yields thousands of clones, less than 75% seen once. CDR1 GTSNPN and CDR2 SVGIG come from the germline V gene (reference sequence). With 4 bases removed from V and 0 bases from J, the gap between germline ends came to 13 bases. The CDR3 runs to 14 residues. This clone was picked up a small number of times. Time point noted: after neoadjuvant nivolumab, at surgical resection. This sample comprised PBMCs, obtained after nivolumab (anti-PD-1) treatment. The TCR was taken from a person aged 35-80 years with oral cavity squamous cell carcinoma. This chain joins TRBV30 and TRBJ2-7; D is unclear. The CDR3 sequence: CAWKRVGSSYEQYF. CDR3 sequence (DNA): TGTGCCTGGAAACGGGTGGGCAGCTCCTACGAGCAGTACTTC.